The 5 T cell receptor beta chains presented below share a single source sample, sequenced in a study of blood T cell repertoires in COVID-19. Sequencing was performed with immunoSEQ multiplex PCR; in TCRdb, only in-frame clones are kept and a portion is missing. The sample has approximately 220,000 clones, 80% to 90% seen once. Material: PBMCs or T cells enriched from blood (not recorded which). These receptors originate from a middle-aged woman with acute COVID-19.

The V gene is TRBV10-2, the J gene TRBJ1-1, with 8 bases identical to TRBD1. Trimming cost V 6 bases and J 8 bases; bases outside gene matches: 8. CDR3 length: 13 amino acids. CDR1 WSHSY and CDR2 SAAADI come from the germline V gene. The chain's CDR3 is CASRSGGRREAFF. In DNA form, the CDR3 reads TGCGCCAGCAGATCAGGGGGCCGTCGAGAAGCTTTCTTT.

This chain joins TRBV25-1 and TRBJ2-5, with a possible D match to TRBD2 (6 bases). V lost 7 bases to trimming and J lost 3 bases, with 21 bases between them. Germline CDR1 and CDR2: MGHDK and SYGVNS. CDR3 length: 16 amino acids. The CDR3 DNA is TGTGCCAGCACGGATAGTTCGCATGGACTAAAAGAGACCCAGTACTTC. Encoded protein: CASTDSSHGLKETQYF.

V gene TRBV7-2 combines with J gene TRBJ2-1; 13 bases are shared with TRBD2. V shed 8 bases and J 7 bases; nucleotides not matched to a gene: 8. Germline V gene data show CDR1 as SGHTA and CDR2 as FQGNSA. The length of the CDR3 is 15 residues. The CDR3 here is CASAFTGLAGNEQFF. In nucleotides, the CDR3 is TGTGCCAGCGCTTTTACGGGACTAGCGGGAAATGAGCAGTTCTTC.

The table lists this clone with a count of one. This chain connects TRBV5-8 to TRBJ2-7, with TRBD2 as a possible D gene (5 bases). The germline CDR1 and CDR2 sequences are SGHTS and YDEGEE. V lost 7 bases and J lost 0, with 14 bases in between. The CDR3 extends over 14 amino acids. CDR3 in amino acids: CASRQSGSSYEQYF. In DNA form, the CDR3 reads TGTGCCAGCCGACAATCGGGAAGCTCCTACGAGCAGTACTTC.

The rearrangement uses TRBV28 and TRBJ2-7; 11 bases are shared with TRBD1. CDR1 is MDHEN and CDR2 is SYDVKM in the germline V gene. The junction had 7 bases not matched to a gene; V was cut back by 5 bases and J by 1 base. There are 16 residues in the CDR3. The DNA of the CDR3 is TGTGCCAGCAGTAGGACCGGGACAGGGGGGTCCTACGAGCAGTACTTC. As protein: CASSRTGTGGSYEQYF.